A selection of T cell receptor beta chains follows, all from one sample in a study of shared clonotypes between healthy human individuals. Assay used: immunoSEQ multiplex PCR; TCRdb lists only in-frame clones, some missing. The sample comprises over a million clones, roughly 70% of which are singletons, and roughly 1.5% rests with the top ten. The source material was memory CD4+ T cells sorted from blood. These receptors were obtained from a man between 18 and 29 years old in good health. The CDR3 runs from the conserved cysteine through the conserved F or W. The D gene is left open where the match is weak. Size is omitted from some rows. Given values are once, few, many or a class for expanded clones.

j_call	v_call	clone_size	d_call	cdr3_aa	cdr3_nt
TRBJ2-1	TRBV5-1	.	TRBD2	CASSLAGASGLYNEQFF	TGCGCCAGCAGCTTGGCCGGGGCTAGCGGCCTCTACAATGAGCAGTTCTTC
TRBJ1-5	TRBV2	.	.	CASSAGTKNQPQHF	TGTGCCAGCAGTGCCGGGACAAAAAATCAGCCCCAGCATTTT
TRBJ2-2	TRBV29-1	many	TRBD2	CSAQRGPGELFF	TGCAGCGCCCAGCGGGGGCCGGGGGAGCTGTTTTTT
TRBJ2-3	TRBV6-5	.	.	CASSPLTSTDTQYF	TGTGCCAGCAGCCCCCTCACTAGCACAGATACGCAGTATTTT
TRBJ1-4	TRBV6-1	.	.	CASSPRKINEKLFF	TGTGCCAGCAGTCCTCGAAAGATTAATGAAAAACTGTTTTTT
TRBJ1-3	TRBV11-1	.	.	CASSLPGPLGGNTIYF	TGTGCCAGCAGCCTACCAGGGCCCCTCGGAGGAAACACCATATATTTT
TRBJ2-7	TRBV5-1	.	.	CAVPDRGQLKTSGADEQYF	TGCGCCGTCCCAGACAGGGGGCAATTGAAGACTAGCGGGGCCGACGAGCAGTACTTC
TRBJ2-7	TRBV5-4	.	TRBD1	CASSPQTGDSYEQYF	TGTGCCAGCAGCCCTCAGACAGGGGACTCCTACGAGCAGTACTTC
TRBJ2-3	TRBV7-3	once	TRBD2	CASSSGEGSTDTQYF	TGTGCCAGCAGCTCTGGGGAGGGGAGCACAGATACGCAGTATTTT
TRBJ1-2	TRBV19	.	TRBD1	CASGTGTGTFTF	TGTGCCAGTGGGACCGGGACAGGGACTTTCACCTTC
TRBJ2-5	TRBV11-2	.	.	CASSFGWGLREETQYF	TGTGCCAGCAGCTTTGGGTGGGGCCTCAGGGAAGAGACCCAGTACTTC
TRBJ2-3	TRBV9	.	.	CASSAGGSGADTQYF	TGTGCCAGCAGCGCCGGAGGGAGTGGGGCAGATACGCAGTATTTT
TRBJ1-1	TRBV18	.	.	CASSQNRVDTEAFF	TGTGCCAGCTCACAAAACAGGGTGGACACTGAAGCTTTCTTT
TRBJ2-1	TRBV29-1	.	.	CSVGRGGEQFF	TGCAGCGTAGGTAGGGGGGGTGAGCAGTTCTTC
TRBJ2-2	TRBV2	.	TRBD1	CASSPRTGLGGELFF	TGTGCCAGCAGTCCGCGGACAGGGTTGGGCGGGGAGCTGTTTTTT
TRBJ2-1	TRBV5-6	once	TRBD2	CASSYRTSGRYPMCNEQFF	TGTGCCAGCAGCTACCGGACTAGCGGGAGGTACCCTATGTGCAATGAGCAGTTCTTC
TRBJ1-4	TRBV4-1	.	TRBD1	CASSQDRDRREKLFF	TGCGCCAGCAGCCAAGATCGGGACAGACGGGAAAAACTGTTTTTT
TRBJ2-1	TRBV30	.	.	CAGGSYNEQFF	TGTGCAGGTGGCTCCTACAATGAGCAGTTCTTC
TRBJ2-1	TRBV5-1	.	.	CASSLRGDEQFF	TGCGCCAGCAGCTTGAGGGGTGATGAGCAGTTCTTC
TRBJ2-7	TRBV6-6	.	.	CASRPDSALYEQYF	TGTGCCAGCAGACCCGACAGCGCTCTCTACGAGCAGTACTTC
TRBJ2-1	TRBV5-8	.	.	CASSLSPVYNEQFF	TGTGCCAGCAGCTTGTCACCGGTATACAATGAGCAGTTCTTC
TRBJ2-7	TRBV7-8	.	TRBD2	CASSSTSGRTDEQYF	TGTGCCAGCAGCTCGACTAGCGGGAGGACCGACGAGCAGTACTTC
TRBJ1-5	TRBV30	.	.	CAWSRDAGNQPQHF	TGTGCCTGGAGCAGGGACGCAGGCAATCAGCCCCAGCATTTT
TRBJ1-2	TRBV5-5	.	TRBD1	CASSSPPGQGGHTF	TGTGCCAGCAGCTCTCCCCCAGGACAGGGGGGCCACACCTTC
TRBJ2-4	TRBV6-5	.	.	CASSYSITEMRNIQYF	TGTGCCAGCAGTTACTCGATAACGGAGATGAGAAACATTCAGTACTTC
TRBJ1-3	TRBV18	.	.	CASSPKGDTIYF	TGTGCCAGCTCACCAAAGGGGGACACCATATATTTT
TRBJ2-7	TRBV27	few	.	CASSLGQPPYEQYF	TGTGCCAGCAGTTTGGGGCAGCCCCCCTACGAGCAGTACTTC
TRBJ2-7	TRBV5-1	.	.	CASNREGGTYEQYF	TGCGCCAGCAACAGGGAAGGGGGAACCTACGAGCAGTACTTC
TRBJ2-5	TRBV2	.	.	CASRRIRQETQYF	TGTGCCAGCAGGCGCATCAGACAGGAGACCCAGTACTTC
TRBJ1-5	TRBV12-5	many	.	CASQTSGPLNQPQHF	TGTGCTAGCCAGACATCGGGCCCTCTAAATCAGCCCCAGCATTTT
TRBJ2-7	TRBV2	once	TRBD1	CASSPGTGNHEQYF	TGTGCCAGCAGTCCCGGGACAGGTAACCACGAGCAGTACTTC
TRBJ1-1	TRBV19	.	TRBD1	CATRDRGRVNTEAFF	TGTGCCACAAGGGACAGGGGAAGGGTAAACACTGAAGCTTTCTTT
TRBJ2-7	TRBV18	once	TRBD2	CASSRGGLASYEQYF	TGTGCCAGCTCACGCGGGGGGCTAGCCTCCTACGAGCAGTACTTC
TRBJ2-1	TRBV7-6	.	TRBD2	CASSLGSGPYNEQFF	TGTGCCAGCAGCTTAGGTAGCGGGCCCTACAATGAGCAGTTCTTC
TRBJ1-5	TRBV4-1	.	.	CASSQDLSRYRPQHF	TGCGCCAGCAGCCAAGATTTGAGCCGATATCGGCCCCAGCATTTT
TRBJ1-6	TRBV6-1	few	.	CASSAMRGAGSPLHF	TGTGCCAGCAGTGCTATGCGCGGGGCGGGTTCACCCCTCCACTTT
TRBJ2-7	TRBV6-6	.	TRBD1	CASSQHDRGWYEQYF	TGTGCCAGCAGTCAACACGACAGGGGTTGGTACGAGCAGTACTTC
TRBJ1-6	TRBV2	.	TRBD1	CATRGRVNNSPLHF	TGTGCCACCAGGGGGCGCGTCAACAATTCACCCCTCCACTTT
TRBJ1-3	TRBV30	.	.	CAMAESGNTIYF	TGTGCTATGGCGGAATCTGGAAACACCATATATTTT
TRBJ1-2	TRBV4-2	.	.	CASSQDTSAYGYTF	TGTGCCAGCAGCCAAGATACGTCCGCCTATGGCTACACCTTC
TRBJ1-3	TRBV6-1	few	.	CASSPGALSGNTIYF	TGTGCCAGCTCCCCGGGTGCCTTGTCTGGAAACACCATATATTTT